Shown below are 22 T cell receptor beta chains from a single sample sequenced in a study of T cells in Graves' hyperthyroidism and ophthalmopathy. Amplified regions were TCR beta CDR3 sequences from RNA transcripts. RT-PCR in the first round (using the HTBI primer set) targeted the TCR CDR3. TCRdb called the multiplex PCR reads again in MiXCR, with one record for every CDR3 protein. The sample carries around 420,000 distinct CDR3 sequences, 15% to 19% recorded once. The sample comprised blood. The receptors come from a woman younger than 30 with Graves' hyperthyroidism.

CDR3 coding DNA: TGTGCCACCGGGAGGGTTAATGAAAAACTGTTTTTT. This codes for CATGRVNEKLFF. The chain is built from TRBV6-1 and TRBJ1-4, with D unclear. Trimming stripped 10 bases from V and 4 bases from J, with 10 bases between. CDR3 size: 12 residues. Germline V CDR1 and CDR2: MNHNS, SASEGT.

This clonotype was observed a handful of times. CDR3 in amino acids: CASSVETEQSPLHF. CDR3 bases: TGTGCCAGCAGCGTAGAGACCGAACAGTCACCCCTCCACTTT. The chain recombines TRBV9 with TRBJ1-6; no clear D. V was cut by 0 bases and J by 10 bases, with 11 bases left in between. The CDR3 runs to 14 residues. CDR1 is SGDLS, CDR2 YYNGEE, per germline. Together with reference TRBV9 and TRBJ1-6, the CDR3 gives the full variable domain: DSGVTQTPKHLITATGQRVTLRCSPRSGDLSVYWYQQSLDQGLQFLIQYYNGEERAKGNILERFSAQQFPDLHSELNLSSLELGDSALYFCASSVETEQSPLHFGNGTRLTVT.

This clonotype appeared many times. DNA of the CDR3: TGTGCCAGCAGCTTAGGTGGCGGGACAGCGCGTGAGCAGTACTTC. Translation gives CASSLGGGTAREQYF. The chain recombines TRBV7-6 with TRBJ2-7, with a possible D match to TRBD1 (7 bases). The CDR3 totals 15 residues. Germline lookup yields CDR1 SGHVS and CDR2 FNYEAQ. V was cut by 1 base and J by 7 bases, with 17 bases left in between.

The chain uses TRBV6-1 and TRBJ1-4; D might be TRBD1 (5 bases). Germline CDR1 and CDR2: MNHNS and SASEGT. V dropped 5 bases and J dropped 8 bases, with 18 bases sitting between them. The CDR3 runs to 15 residues. As DNA, the CDR3 is TGTGCCAGCAGTCGATACCGGGACCCCGTGGAAAAACTGTTTTTT. Its protein product is CASSRYRDPVEKLFF.

V usage is TRBV6-1 and J usage is TRBJ1-3, with TRBD1 matching 7 bases. This CDR3 has 14 residues. The trim removed 6 bases at V and 9 bases at J, leaving 11 bases unmatched. The germline gives CDR1 MNHNS, CDR2 SASEGT. The CDR3 region has the DNA TGTGCCAGCAGCCCTAACGGACAGGCTGGCACCATATATTTT. Amino acid sequence: CASSPNGQAGTIYF.

This clonotype was seen ten or more times. The chain is built from TRBV7-6 and TRBJ2-1, with 8 nucleotides matching TRBD1. Germline loops: CDR1 SGHVS, CDR2 FNYEAQ. V trimming: 2 bases; J trimming: 8 bases; junction bases outside the gene matches: 5. This CDR3 contains 14 residues. For the CDR3, the DNA is TGTGCCAGCAGCTTATTACAGACAGGGGATGAGCAGTTCTTC. Translating it yields CASSLLQTGDEQFF.

This clonotype has ten or more counts. V usage is TRBV24-1 and J usage is TRBJ2-5, with D tentatively TRBD2 (5 bases). The CDR3 consists of 15 residues. The germline V gene encodes CDR1 KGHDR and CDR2 SFDVKD. V was pared by 5 bases and J by 5 bases, with 17 bases between. The CDR3 bases are TGTGCCACCAGTGTCCCCCTCGCGGGCCAGGAGACCCAGTACTTC. Protein product: CATSVPLAGQETQYF.

This sequence joins TRBV9 and TRBJ2-1; 9 positions agree with TRBD2. J was trimmed by 6 bases and V by 2 bases; bases with no gene match: 12. The V gene's germline CDR1 is SGDLS and CDR2 YYNGEE. The CDR3 runs 17 residues. The DNA for the CDR3 is TGTGCCAGCAGCGTCTTCGCGGGGGGGACGGGGGGCAATGAGCAGTTCTTC. Amino acids: CASSVFAGGTGGNEQFF.

This clonotype was detected many times. The chain couples TRBV30 to TRBJ1-1; 7 positions agree with TRBD1. The length of the CDR3 is 13 residues. The V gene end was trimmed by 4 bases and the J gene end by 1 base; junction bases not matched to a gene: 3. Germline assignment: CDR1 GTSNPN and CDR2 SVGIG (reference sequence). The CDR3 protein is CAWKAGGNTEAFF. The CDR3 region has the DNA TGTGCCTGGAAGGCAGGGGGGAACACTGAAGCTTTCTTT.

This clonotype was found many times. The rearrangement uses TRBV12-5 and TRBJ1-2, with unresolved D. The CDR3 runs to 12 residues. V shed 4 bases and J shed 6 bases, with 9 bases lying between them. Germline values: CDR1 LGHNT, CDR2 FRNRAP. The CDR3 DNA sequence: TGTGCTAGTGGTTACAGTAGCAATGGCTACACCTTC. Its protein is CASGYSSNGYTF. Using reference TRBV12-5 and TRBJ1-2 for the parts outside the CDR3, the full variable domain is DARVTQTPRHKVTEMGQEVTMRCQPILGHNTVFWYRQTMMQGLELLAYFRNRAPLDDSGMPKDRFSAEMPDATLATLKIQPSEPRDSAVYFCASGYSSNGYTFGSGTRLTVV.

This clonotype was seen ten or more times. The V gene is TRBV7-9, the J gene TRBJ2-1; the D gene is possibly TRBD1 (6 bases). V shed 5 bases and J shed 10 bases, with 15 bases lying between them. The CDR3 has 13 residues. Germline values: CDR1 SEHNR, CDR2 FQNEAQ (reference sequence). For the CDR3, the DNA is TGTGCCAGCAGCCAGACCGGGCAGGGGGAGCAGTTCTTC. Translated: CASSQTGQGEQFF.

With regard to this clonotype: A much larger clone is a single base away; this may be a read error. CDR3 nucleotides: TGTGCCAGCAGTGTCACTTCCCGGGGCTCACCCCTCCACTTT. Amino acid sequence: CASSVTSRGSPLHF. This chain uses TRBV9 with TRBJ1-6, with a weak D call TRBD1 (5 bases). Germline assignment: CDR1 SGDLS and CDR2 YYNGEE. The CDR3 covers 14 residues. Deletions cut 5 bases from V and 10 bases from J, with 16 bases between.

This clonotype was seen only a few times. The V gene is TRBV7-9, the J gene TRBJ2-7; the D gene could be TRBD1 or TRBD2 (5 bases each). Germline lookup yields CDR1 SEHNR and CDR2 FQNEAQ (reference sequence). V was clipped by 5 bases and J by 9 bases, with 23 bases between them. This CDR3 has 15 residues. The DNA of the CDR3 is TGTGCCAGCAGCCCTCCGGGGACGGCCTTCACGGGGCAGTACTTC. It yields the protein CASSPPGTAFTGQYF.

This clonotype was detected many times. The DNA for the CDR3 is TGCGCCAGCAGCCAGCCGGGACAGAGATACGAGCAGTACTTC. Translating gives CASSQPGQRYEQYF. This sequence joins TRBV4-1 and TRBJ2-7; 7 bases map to TRBD1. With 3 bases clipped from V and 4 bases from J, the junction kept 6 bases outside the gene matches. This CDR3 region has 14 residues. CDR1 and CDR2 from the germline V gene are MGHRA and YSYEKL.

The CDR3 reads CASSQVAARRDNSPLHF. CDR3 DNA: TGTGCCAGCAGCCAAGTAGCGGCGAGACGGGATAATTCACCCCTCCACTTT. The chain employs TRBV14 and TRBJ1-6; D gene unclear. The CDR3 extends over 17 amino acids. Germline values: CDR1 SGHDN, CDR2 FVKESK. V was clipped by 1 base and J by 5 bases, with 15 bases between them.

This clonotype has ten or more counts. This chain uses TRBV20-1 with TRBJ2-7, with D perhaps given as TRBD1 or TRBD2 (5 bases each). The CDR3 covers 16 residues. Germline CDR1 DFQATT, CDR2 SNEGSKA (reference sequence). Deletions cut 1 base from V and 2 bases from J, with 18 bases between. CDR3 bases: TGCAGTGCTAGAGGCGACCGGGACCGCCAACCCTACGAGCAGTACTTC. This encodes CSARGDRDRQPYEQYF.

Ten or more counts support this clonotype. V is TRBV7-2 and J is TRBJ2-3, with D perhaps assigned TRBD1 or TRBD2 (7 bases each). The CDR3 totals 14 residues. Germline CDR1 SGHTA, CDR2 FQGNSA. Trimming took 4 bases from V and 5 from J, leaving 13 bases between them. The CDR3 here is CASSSPRGGDTQYF. The CDR3 nucleotides read TGTGCCAGCAGCTCCCCCAGGGGGGGAGATACGCAGTATTTT.

This clonotype was observed a few times. This chain connects TRBV5-4 to TRBJ1-2; 11 bases fit TRBD1. Germline CDR1 and CDR2: SGHNT and YYREEE (reference sequence). The CDR3 length is 17 residues. Trimming removed 5 bases from V and 8 bases from J; junction bases left unmatched: 17. CDR3: CASRMTGTGGPLAGYTF. Here the CDR3 DNA reads TGTGCCAGCAGGATGACCGGGACAGGGGGGCCTTTGGCGGGCTACACCTTC. The whole variable domain, filled in from reference TRBV5-4 and TRBJ1-2, reads ETGVTQSPTHLIKTRGQQVTLRCSSQSGHNTVSWYQQALGQGPQFIFQYYREEENGRGNFPPRFSGLQFPNYSSELNVNALELDDSALYLCASRMTGTGGPLAGYTFGSGTRLTVV.

This clonotype was found many times. The rearrangement uses TRBV5-1 and TRBJ2-1; 10 nucleotides line up with TRBD1. Germline V CDR1 and CDR2: SGHRS, YFSETQ. CDR3 length: 15 residues. Trimming at V came to 0 bases and at J to 5 bases, leaving 2 bases not matched to a gene. Here the CDR3 DNA reads TGCGCCAGCAGCTTGGGACAGGGGGCCCACAATGAGCAGTTCTTC. Its protein is CASSLGQGAHNEQFF.

The count of this clonotype is one. V and J are TRBV11-2 and TRBJ2-7, with 10 positions matching TRBD1. Per germline, CDR1 SGHAT and CDR2 FQNNGV. The CDR3 has 16 amino acids. J was trimmed by 0 bases and V by 4 bases; bases with no gene match: 6. CDR3 sequence: CASSYGQGVTSYEQYF. For the CDR3, the DNA is TGTGCCAGCAGCTACGGACAGGGGGTAACCTCCTACGAGCAGTACTTC. The variable domain in full, with the rest retrieved from reference TRBV11-2 and TRBJ2-7, is EAGVAQSPRYKIIEKRQSVAFWCNPISGHATLYWYQQILGQGPKLLIQFQNNGVVDDSQLPKDRFSAERLKGVDSTLKIQPAKLEDSAVYLCASSYGQGVTSYEQYFGPGTRLTVT.

This clonotype was detected ten times or more. This chain uses TRBV2 with TRBJ2-1; D is undetermined. V lost 7 bases, J lost 8 bases, and 18 bases lay in between. Germline V gene lookup returns CDR1 SNHLY and CDR2 FYNNEI. This CDR3 has 14 amino acids. In DNA, the CDR3 is TGTGCCAGCACCGTAGCTAGGGATTTGGATGAGCAGTTCTTC. This sequence encodes CASTVARDLDEQFF.

This clonotype was seen repeatedly, ten times or more. The chain carries TRBV6-5 and TRBJ1-2; 9 nucleotides line up with TRBD1. J was trimmed by 7 bases and V by 2 bases; bases with no gene match: 5. The CDR3 spans 14 residues. Germline V CDR1 and CDR2: MNHEY, SVGAGI. The CDR3 sequence is CASSYGLQGAGYTF. The CDR3 DNA reads as TGTGCCAGCAGTTACGGTCTACAGGGGGCTGGCTACACCTTC.